This T cell receptor (beta chain) was recovered during a study of cytomegalovirus exposure and HLA in healthy donors. Only in-frame clones appear in the TCRdb table, and some are missing; sequencing was by immunoSEQ multiplex PCR. The table includes some 48,000 clones, 88% detected once. Germline CDR1 and CDR2: MNHEY and SMNVEV (reference sequence). Trimming at V came to 2 bases and at J to 2 bases, leaving 8 bases not matched to a gene. The length of the CDR3 is 16 residues. This chain links TRBV27 with TRBJ2-7, with 8 bases identical to TRBD1. This clonotype was sampled from a young woman in good health and CMV-seronegative. Specimen: PBMCs. The CDR3 coding sequence is TGTGCCAGCAGTTTAAGTGGGGGACAGGACACCTACGAGCAGTACTTC. Residues: CASSLSGGQDTYEQYF.